This T cell receptor (beta chain) was recovered during a study of T cells after yellow fever vaccination. TCRdb used MiXCR to reprocess the 5' RACE reads, holding one entry per CDR3 protein. Counted here are under 400,000 distinct CDR3 sequences, 9.5% to 15% occurring once; the ten biggest clones make up 2.5% to 3.5%. The CDR3 covers 13 residues. Germline V CDR1 and CDR2: DFQATT, SNEGSKA (reference sequence). Trimming pared 1 base from V and 4 bases from J, leaving 10 bases between. The material was CD4+ T cells sorted from PBMCs, obtained 15 days after the yellow fever booster vaccination. This chain joins TRBV20-1 and TRBJ1-1; no firm D call. This receptor was taken from a man between 18 and 29 years old who received the YFV17D yellow fever vaccine. CDR3 coding DNA: TGCAGTGCTAGAGGGGCTGCAGGCACTGAAGCTTTCTTT. Its protein product is CSARGAAGTEAFF.